Each of the 7 T cell receptor beta chains below was sequenced from the same sample in a study of identical twins. MiXCR, applied by TCRdb to the 5' RACE reads, yields one record per CDR3 protein. The sample records some 240,000 distinct CDR3 sequences, about 11% being singletons. Sequencing was carried out using memory T cells sorted from blood. The receptor source for this set is a man in his fifties in good health.

This clonotype was seen many times. V usage is TRBV10-3 and J usage is TRBJ1-1; tentative D call: TRBD1 (6 bases). Germline V lookup: CDR1 ENHRY, CDR2 SYGVKD. Trimming took off 9 bases at V and 1 base at J, with 15 bases between the two ends. CDR3 length: 14 amino acids. The CDR3 reads CAMRRGAGNTEAFF. DNA of the CDR3: TGTGCCATGCGACGGGGGGCGGGGAACACTGAAGCTTTCTTT.

The rearrangement links TRBV6-6 to TRBJ1-1; possibly TRBD1 for D (6 bases). Germline V CDR1 and CDR2: MNHNY, SVGAGI (reference sequence). The V and J ends lost 6 bases and 1 base respectively, with 9 bases between them. The CDR3 spans 13 residues. Here the CDR3 reads CASSGQQNTEAFF. CDR3 nucleotide sequence: TGTGCCAGCAGCGGACAGCAGAACACTGAAGCTTTCTTT.

This clonotype showed up just a few times. V is TRBV29-1 and J is TRBJ2-1; 12 bases match TRBD2. The CDR3 runs 15 residues. Germline assignment: CDR1 SQVTM and CDR2 ANQGSEA. Trimming at V came to 4 bases and at J to 7 bases, leaving 8 bases not matched to a gene. The CDR3 sequence is CSVASGRALGNEQFF. The CDR3 DNA follows: TGCAGCGTTGCTAGCGGGAGGGCCTTGGGGAATGAGCAGTTCTTC.

The chain recombines TRBV2 with TRBJ2-6, with 7 bases identical to TRBD2. The CDR3 totals 16 residues. CDR1 and CDR2 (germline): SNHLY, FYNNEI. Trimming cost V 1 base and J 3 bases; bases outside gene matches: 3. CDR3 amino acids: CASSEGGGFGANVLTF. The CDR3 DNA follows: TGTGCCAGCAGTGAAGGGGGGGGATTTGGGGCCAACGTCCTGACTTTC.

The chain is built from TRBV4-2 and TRBJ2-3; D is perhaps TRBD1 or TRBD2 (5 bases each). V lost 1 base and J lost 0, with 11 bases in between. CDR3 size: 16 residues. Per the germline V gene, CDR1 is LGHNA and CDR2 is YNFKEQ. The CDR3 loop reads CASSQVLRGSTDTQYF. CDR3 sequence (DNA): TGTGCCAGCAGCCAAGTACTACGGGGCAGCACAGATACGCAGTATTTT.

This clonotype came up a few times. The CDR3 is CASSFRGRLGETQYF. The CDR3 DNA is TGCGCCAGCAGCTTCAGGGGGCGCCTGGGCGAGACCCAGTACTTC. V gene TRBV5-1 combines with J gene TRBJ2-5; 8 positions agree with TRBD1. Per the germline V gene, CDR1 is SGHRS and CDR2 is YFSETQ. V was clipped by 2 bases and J by 5 bases; unmatched bases: 8. The CDR3 runs to 15 residues.

This clonotype was seen at least ten times. The chain recombines TRBV5-5 with TRBJ1-1; the D is unclear. Per the germline V gene, CDR1 is SGHKS and CDR2 is YYEKEE (reference sequence). CDR3 length: 16 amino acids. Between the trimmed V and J ends, which lost 0 bases and 0 bases, there was a span of 12 bases. Here the CDR3 reads CASSLVPVFMNTEAFF. In DNA form, the CDR3 reads TGTGCCAGCAGCTTGGTCCCGGTTTTCATGAACACTGAAGCTTTCTTT.